This T cell receptor beta chain was captured in a study of blood T cell repertoires in COVID-19 (dated by TCRdb to about 2020). Notes on the research overall: Samples from collaborators originated in the United States, Italy and Spain and spanned both the acute and convalescent phases of COVID-19. The prospective study material was composed of cDNA or gDNA derived from T cells, B-cell-depleted T cells, or PBMCs. The dataset comprised deeply sampled blood TCRbeta repertoires from subjects exposed to, actively infected with, or recovered from COVID-19. The repertoires were released in a freely available public database intended as a resource for research on the immune response to SARS-CoV-2. Samples came from the ongoing ImmuneRACE study (first 160 participants) plus 1,254 subjects from 6 global collaborators. Sample metadata almost always included a de-identified subject ID, COVID-19 status, age in years and sex. Where available, HLA class I and class II types were obtained from metadata supplied by the sample provider rather than from assay-based typing. On the study overall, not on this receptor specifically: The amount of clinical and demographic metadata varied by source and participant and was provided uncurated.

This clone was observed a few times. Its binding antigen is unknown. No much larger clone is present one base from it, and per-base qualities are unavailable. The CDR3 holds 16 amino acids from the cysteine to the phenylalanine. Solely the CDR3 DNA is kept, with 48 bases framed from the first base. CDR1 and CDR2 are read off the germline V gene as MNHEY and SVGEGT. The germline V end is reduced by 4 bases and the J end by 4 bases; junction bases left unmatched: 9. Whole blood was collected in K2EDTA tubes by collaborating institutions according to the institutions' own protocols. Collaborator samples were shipped for TCRbeta analysis as frozen whole blood, isolated PBMCs, or DNA extracted from either sample type. TCRbeta CDR3 regions were amplified from genomic DNA by means of the immunoSEQ Assay, a bias-controlled multiplex PCR. Turning to the authors' computational methods: Nucleated cell counts per sample were estimated from amplification of reference gene primers within the assay. To quantify the absolute abundance of each unique TCRbeta CDR3 rearrangement, sequence reads were collapsed and filtered. For each sample, productive Simpson clonality was calculated as the square root of Simpson's diversity index over productive rearrangements. Held by TCRdb, this immuneACCESS table contains in-frame sequences only and omits some clones. Under half of the omission traces to an unresolved V gene where checked; the cause of the rest is unknown. V, J and clone size are taken as reported in that table, and D and trimming were inferred from the DNA itself. This sample gives 30,000 or so clones in total; around 86% of them show up just once. 11% to 15% of the sample lies in the top ten.

The chain joins TRBV6-2 or TRBV6-3 to TRBJ1-5; the junction holds 8 bases that match TRBD1. The sequencing input was peripheral blood. The sequence was obtained from a man aged 60 to 75 with active COVID-19. The encoded CDR3 is CASSSPLRGPNQPQHF. The DNA sequence follows: TGTGCCAGCAGTTCCCCTCTCAGGGGGCCTAATCAGCCCCAGCATTTT.